Presented here are 28 T cell receptor beta chains from one specimen sequenced in a study of Ad26.COV2.S vaccination and SARS-CoV-2 variants. Measured with immunoSEQ multiplex PCR; TCRdb has only the in-frame clones, and not every one. The repertoire includes some 640,000 clones, more than 80% of them detected once, and about 1.5% sits in the top ten. As for treatment: over 15 received Ad26.COV2.S at low or high dose, single or two shots; several received placebo; per-sample allocation not given. Sample collection was performed on day 63 after the first vaccine or placebo injection. Sample: peripheral blood, taken in a trial of Ad26.COV2.S vaccine versus placebo. These TCRs come from a person aged 18 to 59 who received the Ad26.COV2.S COVID-19 vaccine or a placebo.

CDR3 sequence reads: CAISGRPVTEAFF. The CDR3 DNA is TGTGCCATCTCGGGACGGCCGGTCACTGAAGCTTTCTTT. The V and J genes are TRBV10-3 and TRBJ1-1; D is perhaps TRBD1 (5 bases). The germline gives CDR1 ENHRY, CDR2 SYGVKD. V dropped 8 bases and J dropped 4 bases, with 14 bases sitting between them. CDR3 length: 13 residues.

This chain connects TRBV6-2 or TRBV6-3 to TRBJ1-6, with unresolved D. The V end lost 6 bases, the J end lost 9 bases, and 18 bases lay between the germline ends. The CDR3 totals 15 residues. CDR1 MNHEY and CDR2 SVGEGT come from the germline V gene. In DNA form, the CDR3 reads TGTGCCAGCAGCCCAGGAAGAACTTTTAGTTCACCCCTCCACTTT. It specifies CASSPGRTFSSPLHF.

V usage is TRBV29-1 and J usage is TRBJ2-3, with D perhaps TRBD2 (6 bases). The CDR3 extends over 13 amino acids. V was clipped by 4 bases and J by 3 bases, with 11 bases between them. Looked up from germline, CDR1 is SQVTM and CDR2 is ANQGSEA. Written as DNA, the CDR3 is TGCAGCGTTGTTGTGGCGGGGACAGATACGCAGTATTTT. As protein: CSVVVAGTDTQYF.

Details on this clone: A much larger clone sits a single nucleotide away, making a read error possible. The chain combines TRBV6-5 with TRBJ2-3, with D hard to call. CDR3 length: 11 amino acids. Looked up from germline, CDR1 is MNHEY and CDR2 is SVGAGI. Trimming removed 6 bases from V and 3 bases from J, with 4 bases in between. The CDR3 DNA is TGTGCCAGCAGATTGACAGATACGCAGTATTTT. Translation gives CASRLTDTQYF.

This chain links TRBV6-6 with TRBJ1-6, with a possible D match to TRBD1 (5 bases). This CDR3 is built from 13 residues. Looked up from germline, CDR1 is MNHNY and CDR2 is SVGAGI (reference sequence). The V end lost 5 bases, the J end lost 10 bases, and 12 bases lay between the germline ends. CDR3 DNA: TGTGCCAGCAGTCTAGTCAGGGACTCACCCCTCCACTTT. Amino acids: CASSLVRDSPLHF.

The V gene is TRBV7-2, the J gene TRBJ2-1; no clear D gene. Trimming shortened V by 7 bases and J by 4 bases, and 8 bases separated the two germline ends. There are 12 residues in the CDR3. Germline V gives CDR1 SGHTA, CDR2 FQGNSA. The CDR3 sequence: CASTWGYNEQFF. The CDR3 DNA is TGTGCCAGCACCTGGGGATACAATGAGCAGTTCTTC. Full variable domain (missing parts from reference TRBV7-2 and TRBJ2-1): GAGVSQSPSNKVTEKGKDVELRCDPISGHTALYWYRQSLGQGLEFLIYFQGNSAPDKSGLPSDRFSAERTGGSVSTLTIQRTQQEDSAVYLCASTWGYNEQFFGPGTRLTVL.

The chain links TRBV14 to TRBJ1-2, with D perhaps matching TRBD1 (5 bases). Germline V lookup: CDR1 SGHDN, CDR2 FVKESK. This CDR3 region has 13 residues. V was cut by 1 base and J by 8 bases, with 11 bases left in between. The CDR3 reads CASSQVQGGGYTF. CDR3 in DNA: TGTGCCAGCAGCCAAGTCCAGGGTGGAGGCTACACCTTC.

The gene calls are TRBV5-5 and TRBJ2-5; no firm D call. Trimming cost V 4 bases and J 2 bases, with 12 bases left between them. Germline values: CDR1 SGHKS, CDR2 YYEKEE (reference sequence). This CDR3 has 14 amino acids. CDR3 in amino acids: CASSPDVNQETQYF. The CDR3 DNA reads TGTGCCAGCAGCCCCGACGTCAATCAAGAGACCCAGTACTTC.

CDR3 in amino acids: CASSLAPGQGSYEQFF. For the CDR3, the DNA is TGCGCCAGCAGCTTGGCCCCGGGACAGGGTTCCTATGAGCAGTTCTTC. This sequence joins TRBV5-1 and TRBJ2-1; 9 nucleotides line up with TRBD1. The germline V gene has CDR1 SGHRS and CDR2 YFSETQ. J was trimmed by 8 bases and V by 0 bases; bases with no gene match: 9. This CDR3 has 16 amino acids.

J is TRBJ1-1 and V is TRBV27, with TRBD1 identical over 11 bases. The CDR3 covers 19 residues. Germline CDR1 MNHEY, CDR2 SMNVEV (reference sequence). Losses at the gene ends were 3 bases for V and 5 bases for J; bases not matched to a gene: 17. The CDR3 DNA reads TGTGCCAGCAGTTTGTTGCCCCCCGGGACAGGGGGAAGGCAGACTGAAGCTTTCTTT. Its protein is CASSLLPPGTGGRQTEAFF.

The rearrangement uses TRBV5-6 and TRBJ1-3; D remains unclear. This CDR3 is 14 amino acids long. From germline, CDR1 is SGHDT and CDR2 YYEEEE. The V end lost 3 bases, the J end lost 4 bases, and 11 bases lay between the germline ends. CDR3 protein: CASSSIGSGNTIYF. CDR3 in DNA: TGTGCCAGCAGCTCCATCGGGTCAGGAAACACCATATATTTT.

The chain links TRBV30 to TRBJ1-2; D is unclear. There are 13 residues in the CDR3. Germline V gene data show CDR1 as GTSNPN and CDR2 as SVGIG (reference sequence). V gave up 3 bases and J gave up 2 bases, with 10 bases separating them. As DNA, the CDR3 is TGTGCCTGGAGCCCGGAGGGAAACTATGGCTACACCTTC. It specifies CAWSPEGNYGYTF.

The chain employs TRBV10-1 and TRBJ1-6, with D possibly being TRBD1 (5 bases). CDR1 is WNHNN, CDR2 SYGVQD, per germline (reference sequence). This CDR3 spans 15 amino acids. V lost 8 bases, J lost 0 bases, and 11 bases lay in between. This CDR3 reads CASPGGTSYNSPLHF. The DNA for the CDR3 is TGCGCCAGCCCAGGAGGGACCTCCTATAATTCACCCCTCCACTTT.

The chain is built from TRBV6-6 and TRBJ2-3; D possibly corresponds to TRBD2 (5 bases). Germline CDR1 is MNHNY and CDR2 is SVGAGI (reference sequence). With 7 bases removed from V and 3 bases from J, the gap between germline ends came to 17 bases. This CDR3 is 15 amino acids long. For the CDR3, the DNA is TGTGCCAGCACCCCGGGCTGGGGAGTTACAGATACGCAGTATTTT. Its protein is CASTPGWGVTDTQYF.

This chain uses TRBV7-9 with TRBJ2-5; D may correspond to TRBD1 or TRBD2 (7 bases each). The CDR3 is made up of 16 amino acids. V lost 10 bases and J 2 bases, leaving 23 bases between the germline ends. CDR1 and CDR2 (germline): SEHNR, FQNEAQ (reference sequence). CDR3 DNA: TGTGCCACCCCAGGGGGGGGGAGTGGCCCACAAGAGACCCAGTACTTC. Translating gives CATPGGGSGPQETQYF.

This chain joins TRBV7-9 and TRBJ2-1; D is unresolved. The V gene lost 1 base and the J gene lost 8 bases, with 15 bases spanning the gap. The CDR3 is 15 amino acids. Per the germline V gene, CDR1 is SEHNR and CDR2 is FQNEAQ (reference sequence). CDR3 loop: CASSLVTSRRDEQFF. The CDR3 DNA is TGTGCCAGCAGCTTAGTAACTTCCCGTAGAGATGAGCAGTTCTTC.

This chain links TRBV27 with TRBJ1-2, with 9 bases matching TRBD1. The CDR3 has 16 amino acids. J lost 6 bases, V lost 7 bases, and 15 bases had no gene match. Germline assignment: CDR1 MNHEY and CDR2 SMNVEV (reference sequence). The CDR3 spells CASMGDGTGKGNGYTF. CDR3 nucleotides: TGTGCCAGCATGGGTGACGGGACAGGGAAAGGGAATGGCTACACCTTC.

Only a few counts were recorded for this clone. This chain uses TRBV7-9 with TRBJ2-7; D remains unclear. V lost 0 bases and J lost 6, with 12 bases in between. The CDR3 spans 14 residues. Germline-derived CDR1 and CDR2 are SEHNR and FQNEAQ (reference sequence). The CDR3 spells CASSLANGEGEQYF. The CDR3 DNA reads as TGTGCCAGCAGCTTAGCGAATGGGGAAGGCGAGCAGTACTTC.

The chain's CDR3 is CASSSPGQGPETQYF. DNA of the CDR3: TGTGCCAGCAGCTCCCCGGGACAGGGGCCAGAGACCCAGTACTTC. The chain joins TRBV5-5 to TRBJ2-5, with TRBD1 matching over 10 bases. The CDR3 loop spans 15 amino acids. CDR1 and CDR2 from the germline V gene are SGHKS and YYEKEE (reference sequence). The junction had 6 bases not matched to a gene; V was cut back by 3 bases and J by 4 bases.

This rearrangement joins TRBV9 to TRBJ1-3; D is unresolved. The CDR3 is 15 residues long. Germline CDR1 and CDR2: SGDLS and YYNGEE. Trimming left V 0 bases short and J 0 bases short, with 7 bases between. The chain's CDR3 is CASSVGGSSGNTIYF. CDR3 bases: TGTGCCAGCAGCGTAGGAGGAAGCTCTGGAAACACCATATATTTT.

The gene calls are TRBV7-2 and TRBJ2-4; D is perhaps TRBD2 (5 bases). Trimming left V 5 bases short and J 0 bases short, with 14 bases between. Germline CDR1 SGHTA, CDR2 FQGNSA. The CDR3 has 16 amino acids. The CDR3 coding sequence is TGTGCCAGCAGCCACAATTCTGGACTAGCCAAAAACATTCAGTACTTC. As protein: CASSHNSGLAKNIQYF.

Comments on this clone: This CDR3 is also generated by other DNA sequences in the sample. The chain combines TRBV7-2 with TRBJ2-1; possible D gene TRBD1, 6 bases. This CDR3 contains 14 residues. Germline V lookup: CDR1 SGHTA, CDR2 FQGNSA. V was trimmed by 4 bases and J by 4 bases, leaving 11 bases between them. The CDR3 DNA reads as TGTGCCAGCAGCTCCCTAGGGGGATACAATGAGCAGTTCTTC. Encoded protein: CASSSLGGYNEQFF.

The J gene is TRBJ2-5, the V gene TRBV14; a possible D gene is TRBD1 (6 bases). Trimming cost V 1 base and J 7 bases, with 10 bases left between them. The CDR3 sequence is 13 residues long. Germline-derived CDR1 and CDR2 are SGHDN and FVKESK. CDR3 nucleotides: TGTGCCAGCAGCCAAGTGATCAGGGGGACCCAGTACTTC. It encodes CASSQVIRGTQYF.

The chain recombines TRBV6-6 with TRBJ1-1, with D uncertain. CDR3 size: 14 residues. The V end lost 0 bases, the J end lost 5 bases, and 10 bases lay between the germline ends. Germline CDR1 and CDR2: MNHNY and SVGAGI (reference sequence). The CDR3 is CASSYSRAWTEAFF. The CDR3 DNA follows: TGTGCCAGCAGTTACTCGAGGGCTTGGACTGAAGCTTTCTTT.

The chain is built from TRBV12-5 and TRBJ2-7, with TRBD1 matching 9 bases. J lost 0 bases, V lost 6 bases, and 3 bases had no gene match. This CDR3 region has 14 residues. The germline V gene encodes CDR1 LGHNT and CDR2 FRNRAP. CDR3 sequence: CASGTGGISYEQYF. The CDR3 nucleotides are TGTGCTAGTGGGACAGGGGGAATCTCCTACGAGCAGTACTTC.

The chain links TRBV6-5 to TRBJ2-7; no reliable D call. Germline loops: CDR1 MNHEY, CDR2 SVGAGI. This CDR3 contains 14 residues. V lost 6 bases and J 1 base, leaving 13 bases between the germline ends. The CDR3 region has the DNA TGTGCCAGCAGCCGAAGACCGGAGTCCTACGAGCAGTACTTC. Translating gives CASSRRPESYEQYF.

V is TRBV19 and J is TRBJ1-2, with D tentatively TRBD1 (5 bases). Trimming removed 5 bases from V and 4 bases from J, with 17 bases in between. Germline assignment: CDR1 LNHDA and CDR2 SQIVND (reference sequence). The CDR3 loop spans 15 amino acids. DNA for the CDR3: TGTGCCAGTAGTGCGTTAATTGGGCAGGGCTATGGCTACACCTTC. Protein sequence: CASSALIGQGYGYTF.

The chain recombines TRBV30 with TRBJ1-5; maybe TRBD1 (6 bases). CDR3 length: 13 residues. V was trimmed by 2 bases and J by 9 bases, leaving 14 bases between them. Germline V CDR1 and CDR2: GTSNPN, SVGIG (reference sequence). This CDR3 reads CAWSLQGQAPQHF. The CDR3 coding sequence is TGTGCCTGGAGTTTACAGGGTCAGGCGCCCCAGCATTTT.